These 15 T cell receptor beta chains came from one sample sequenced in a study of blood T cell repertoires in COVID-19. Produced via immunoSEQ multiplex PCR; TCRdb's table is partial and in-frame only. The sample holds about 220,000 clones, 80% seen once. Sequencing was carried out using peripheral blood. These receptors came from a woman aged 70-85 years with acute or convalescent COVID-19.

This sequence joins TRBV24-1 and TRBJ2-7; D perhaps matches TRBD1 (6 bases). V lost 2 bases and J 5 bases, leaving 15 bases between the germline ends. In germline, CDR1 is KGHDR, CDR2 SFDVKD. The CDR3 sequence is 15 residues long. The CDR3 sequence: CATSDSEQGIHEQYF. In DNA form, the CDR3 reads TGTGCCACCAGTGATTCCGAACAGGGAATCCACGAGCAGTACTTC.

The gene calls are TRBV9 and TRBJ1-3; D might be TRBD1 (5 bases). Deletions cut 0 bases from V and 0 bases from J, with 10 bases between. The CDR3 is 16 residues long. Germline V gene sequence: CDR1 SGDLS, CDR2 YYNGEE. The CDR3 protein is CASSVGRGSSGNTIYF. For the CDR3, the DNA is TGTGCCAGCAGCGTAGGCCGGGGGTCCTCTGGAAACACCATATATTTT.

The V and J genes are TRBV30 and TRBJ1-1, with a tentative D call TRBD1 (6 bases). Germline V gene lookup returns CDR1 GTSNPN and CDR2 SVGIG (reference sequence). The CDR3 length is 17 residues. Trimming shortened V by 5 bases and J by 8 bases, and 30 bases separated the two germline ends. This CDR3 reads CAWATARGAVKRGEAFF. The CDR3 DNA reads as TGTGCCTGGGCTACGGCCCGGGGGGCCGTTAAACGCGGGGAAGCTTTCTTT.

The chain has TRBV5-5 and TRBJ1-3; TRBD1 is a possible D gene (5 bases). Between the trimmed V and J ends, which lost 1 base and 1 base, there was a span of 9 bases. Looked up from germline, CDR1 is SGHKS and CDR2 is YYEKEE (reference sequence). The CDR3 is 15 residues long. CDR3 protein: CASSLWGESGNTIYF. CDR3 coding DNA: TGTGCCAGCAGCTTGTGGGGGGAATCTGGAAACACCATATATTTT.

The CDR3 region has the DNA TGCGCCAGCAGTTTTGGACAGGGAGACTTGTACTTC. Protein sequence: CASSFGQGDLYF. This chain joins TRBV10-2 and TRBJ2-7; 8 nucleotides line up with TRBD1. Germline CDR1 WSHSY, CDR2 SAAADI. V trimming: 5 bases; J trimming: 12 bases; junction bases outside the gene matches: 9. The CDR3 is 12 amino acids.

This chain connects TRBV6-5 to TRBJ1-4; D is unclear. This CDR3 has 16 amino acids. Looked up from germline, CDR1 is MNHEY and CDR2 is SVGAGI. The V end was cut by 0 bases, the J end by 8 bases, with 16 bases between. Here the CDR3 reads CASSYSNSLGGEKLFF. The DNA of the CDR3 is TGTGCCAGCAGTTACTCGAACTCTTTGGGAGGCGAAAAACTGTTTTTT.

The chain couples TRBV27 to TRBJ1-2; 7 positions agree with TRBD1. Germline V gene data show CDR1 as MNHEY and CDR2 as SMNVEV (reference sequence). CDR3 length: 14 amino acids. The junction had 9 bases not matched to a gene; V was cut back by 6 bases and J by 5 bases. The CDR3 DNA reads TGTGCCAGCAGGGGAGAGGGACAGAGTTATGGCTACACCTTC. This sequence encodes CASRGEGQSYGYTF.

This clone was seen only once. The chain couples TRBV30 to TRBJ2-3; 7 bases agree with TRBD1. Germline V gives CDR1 GTSNPN, CDR2 SVGIG (reference sequence). The V segment lost 2 bases and the J segment 1 base; nucleotides outside the gene matches: 3. This CDR3 is 14 amino acids long. The CDR3 DNA follows: TGTGCCTGGAGTCGAGGACAGGGCACAGATACGCAGTATTTT. This gives the protein CAWSRGQGTDTQYF.

The V and J genes are TRBV2 and TRBJ2-6; 10 bases are a match to TRBD2. The junction had 2 bases not matched to a gene; V was cut back by 9 bases and J by 3 bases. The CDR3 runs 14 residues. The germline gives CDR1 SNHLY, CDR2 FYNNEI. The DNA for the CDR3 is TGTGCCAGACGGACTAGCGGTGGGGCCAACGTCCTGACTTTC. This encodes CARRTSGGANVLTF.

This sequence joins TRBV10-3 and TRBJ1-5; D gene unclear. In germline, CDR1 is ENHRY, CDR2 SYGVKD. The V end lost 7 bases, the J end lost 2 bases, and 12 bases lay between the germline ends. This CDR3 region has 14 residues. The CDR3 reads CAINGDGGNQPQHF. CDR3 sequence (DNA): TGTGCCATCAACGGCGATGGAGGCAATCAGCCCCAGCATTTT.

The genes are TRBV3-1 (or the pseudogene TRBV3-2) and TRBJ1-6; D unresolved. The germline V and J ends were trimmed by 1 base and 9 bases, with 7 bases remaining between them. The CDR3 is 13 residues long. Germline V gene data show CDR1 as LGHDT and CDR2 as YNNKEL (reference sequence). The CDR3 bases are TGTGCCAGCAGCCAAGTCGGGATTTCACCCCTCCACTTT. This sequence encodes CASSQVGISPLHF.

V and J are TRBV19 and TRBJ2-3; D perhaps matches TRBD1 (6 bases). Germline CDR1 is LNHDA and CDR2 is SQIVND (reference sequence). Deletions cut 1 base from V and 2 bases from J, with 13 bases between. This CDR3 comprises 16 residues. DNA for the CDR3: TGTGCCAGTAGTATAGGGTCCTGGGGGCTCACAGATACGCAGTATTTT. This encodes CASSIGSWGLTDTQYF. The variable domain in full, completed from reference TRBV19 and TRBJ2-3, reads DGGITQSPKYLFRKEGQNVTLSCEQNLNHDAMYWYRQDPGQGLRLIYYSQIVNDFQKGDIAEGYSVSREKKESFPLTVTSAQKNPTAFYLCASSIGSWGLTDTQYFGPGTRLTVL.

V is TRBV19 and J is TRBJ1-1, with 7 nucleotides matching TRBD1. CDR1 is LNHDA and CDR2 is SQIVND in the germline V gene (reference sequence). The V and J ends lost 5 bases and 4 bases, in that order; junction bases with no gene match: 10. The CDR3 is made up of 15 amino acids. The CDR3 DNA sequence: TGTGCCAGTAGTCTCTCCGGGACAGTACCCACTGAAGCTTTCTTT. Translating it yields CASSLSGTVPTEAFF. The full variable domain, with the rest looked up from reference TRBV19 and TRBJ1-1, is DGGITQSPKYLFRKEGQNVTLSCEQNLNHDAMYWYRQDPGQGLRLIYYSQIVNDFQKGDIAEGYSVSREKKESFPLTVTSAQKNPTAFYLCASSLSGTVPTEAFFGQGTRLTVV.

The genes are TRBV7-9 and TRBJ2-5; possible D gene TRBD1, 5 bases. Trimming left V 2 bases short and J 3 bases short, with 10 bases between. Germline CDR1 is SEHNR and CDR2 is FQNEAQ (reference sequence). The CDR3 is 14 amino acids. In DNA, the CDR3 is TGTGCCAGCAGCTTAAAGGGGATCGAAGAGACCCAGTACTTC. Protein: CASSLKGIEETQYF.

This chain links TRBV7-2 with TRBJ2-2; TRBD1 might be the D (5 bases). Germline assignment: CDR1 SGHTA and CDR2 FQGNSA. Trimming shortened V by 5 bases and J by 0 bases, and 10 bases separated the two germline ends. The CDR3 totals 15 residues. In nucleotides, the CDR3 is TGTGCCAGCAGCACCAGGACACCGAACACCGGGGAGCTGTTTTTT. This translates into CASSTRTPNTGELFF.